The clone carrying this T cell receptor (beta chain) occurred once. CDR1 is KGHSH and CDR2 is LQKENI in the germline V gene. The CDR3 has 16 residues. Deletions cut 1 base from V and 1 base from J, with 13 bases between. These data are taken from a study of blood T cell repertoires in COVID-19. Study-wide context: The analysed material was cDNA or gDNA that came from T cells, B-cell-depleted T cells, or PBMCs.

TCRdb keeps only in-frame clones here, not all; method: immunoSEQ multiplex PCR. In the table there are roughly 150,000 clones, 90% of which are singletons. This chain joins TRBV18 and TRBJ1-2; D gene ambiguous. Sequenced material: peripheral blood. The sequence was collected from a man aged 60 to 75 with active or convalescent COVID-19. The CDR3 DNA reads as TGTGCCAGCTCACCACAAGACATAGTTCATAACTATGGCTACACCTTC. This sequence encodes CASSPQDIVHNYGYTF.